The source of this T cell receptor beta chain is a study of neurological immune-mediated disorders. Study-wide results and caveats: No sharing of CDR3 amino acid sequences was observed among expanded clones across subjects, suggesting private repertoires in all groups.

The CDR3 spans 13 residues. With 4 bases clipped from V and 5 bases from J, the junction kept 3 bases outside the gene matches. From germline, CDR1 is SGHTA and CDR2 FQGNSA. The authors produced cDNA by 5'RACE using 10-nucleotide random UMIs. TCRdb reprocessed the 5' RACE reads via MiXCR and lists one record per CDR3 protein. The sample carries roughly 70,000 distinct CDR3 sequences, under 5.5% recorded once. In this sample, this clonotype turned up many times. Its antigen is not identified. The clonotype comes from a woman between 65 and 79 years old with multiple sclerosis. What was sequenced was PBMCs. The chain joins TRBV7-2 to TRBJ1-1, with TRBD1 identical over 8 bases. The CDR3 loop reads CASSSDRGTEAFF. DNA for the CDR3: TGTGCCAGCAGCTCAGACAGGGGAACTGAAGCTTTCTTT.